This T cell receptor (beta chain) emerged from a study of post-analysis software for immune sequencing data (dated by TCRdb to the mid-2010s). Turning to the overall study: The recorded disease courses included relapsing-remitting, secondary progressive and progressive-relapsing multiple sclerosis, and some patients had no subtype annotation. The patient repertoires were compared against roughly 12 previously published healthy control repertoires obtained from donors aged roughly 6 to 25 years. A subset of samples was prepared in parallel using single-end sample barcoding, then pooled and co-amplified after Illumina adapter ligation.

Study-level results and caveats: The multiple sclerosis patient group was slightly younger than the control group. About five TRBV segments, including TRBV5-6, TRBV5-1 and TRBV20-1, were significantly more frequent in patients than controls. When samples were clustered directly using the F measure, samples prepared in the same batch co-clustered strongly, which prompted a batch-effect correction. Significantly lower normalized Chao1 diversity was found in multiple sclerosis patients than in controls, suggesting substantial peripheral T-cell clonal expansion.

To demonstrate the VDJtools post-analysis software, TCR beta repertoires were profiled from the peripheral blood of 10 to 15 young patients with multiple sclerosis. The patients with multiple sclerosis were children and adolescents between roughly 6 and 15 years of age. Libraries were made using PCR. The listed sequencing device is Illumina HiSeq 2500. Unique molecular identifiers were incorporated into TCR beta cDNA libraries to reduce PCR and sequencing biases. Every 1 to 10 million input T cells yielded approximately 500,000 cDNA molecules, meaning each molecule approximated one T cell. The patient libraries were prepared and sequenced with the same protocol used for the earlier healthy control dataset. Within a given batch, samples were prepared together, multiplexed and sequenced on the same HiSeq lane. For the original study's pipeline: MIGEC handled the raw barcoded reads, throwing out single-read molecular identifier groups before consensus assembly and CDR3 extraction. Clonotype tables were post-analysed with VDJtools, normalizing diversity by down-sampling all datasets to the smallest sample size. To correct batch-related cross-sample contamination, repertoire overlap clustering matched CDR3 amino acid sequences but not nucleotide sequences. TCRdb cleaned the public reads at Q25 with fastp, built clones with MiXCR and kept in-frame beta chains. CDR3 protein duplicates are merged, each entry listing the most common genes and DNA. TCRdb, rather than the study authors, made the V and J calls. The sample table shows fewer than 850,000 distinct CDR3 sequences, and 30% are seen once. The ten largest make up roughly 0.57% of the sample.

The cysteine opens and the phenylalanine closes a CDR3 of 11 amino acids. Left in the record is the CDR3 DNA by itself, 33 bases read in frame from the first base. Taken from the germline V gene (reference sequence), the CDR1 and CDR2 loops are DFQATT and SNEGSKA. Trimming takes 6 bases from V and 5 bases from J, and the germline ends sit 8 bases apart. Of note for this clonotype: The specificity of this receptor is unknown. No quality values exist for individual bases; no much larger clone is one base distant.

Recombination connected TRBV20-1 to TRBJ2-1, with a weak D call of TRBD2 (6 bases match). This receptor was taken from a girl between 5 and 17 years old with multiple sclerosis. Sequencing used blood. CDR3 loop: CSAGTHNEQFF. The bases are TGCAGTGCCGGGACTCACAATGAGCAGTTCTTC.